A selection of T cell receptor beta chains follows, all from one sample in a study of blood T cell repertoires in COVID-19. The table came from immunoSEQ multiplex PCR; TCRdb's copy has only in-frame clones and leaves some out. The sample contains about 50,000 clones, around 86% of which appear only once. The sequenced sample consisted of peripheral blood. Receptors were obtained from a human donor in a cohort sampled during active COVID-19. CDR3s leave out the opening cysteine and the closing phenylalanine or tryptophan. Each record gives: D gene, V gene, clone size, CDR3 protein. The D gene is left open where the match is weak. Clone size is stated in some rows and not others, as once, few, many or a class when expanded.

TRBD2 | TRBV4-2 | NA | ASSQGGGGGPTDTQY
TRBD1 | TRBV5-1 | NA | ASSRQGTGGTGELF
NA | TRBV28 | NA | ASSLAQANRQPQH
NA | TRBV5-1 | NA | ASSLEIGSSYEQY
TRBD2 | TRBV9 | NA | ASSASSGSGEQY
TRBD1 | TRBV25-1 | NA | AMQSRDRTRGGEQY
TRBD1 | TRBV10-3 | few | AISGGGPATNEKLF
TRBD2 | TRBV4-2 | few | ASSQDGTSGFTDTQY
TRBD1 | TRBV5-1 | NA | ASSYIGQGAGEQY
NA | TRBV7-9 | NA | ASRSGNTIY
NA | TRBV12-1 | NA | ASSTGHTNSPLH
TRBD2 | TRBV2 | NA | ASSPGRASGGGGQF
NA | TRBV2 | NA | ASNLEYEQY
NA | TRBV19 | NA | ASIAGTNNYGYT
NA | TRBV27 | NA | ASSLAAPRVSNQPQH
NA | TRBV28 | NA | ASSLFTSGNTIY
NA | TRBV16 | NA | ASSQSRRGVYNSPLH
TRBD2 | TRBV28 | NA | ATRTSGTDTQY
TRBD1 | TRBV6-2/TRBV6-3 | NA | ASSWTGADTEAF
TRBD1 | TRBV5-6 | few | ASTPPGQVMGAF
TRBD2 | TRBV19 | NA | ATKGGTSNPSTDTQY
NA | TRBV5-4 | NA | ASSLPQGQETQY
NA | TRBV5-1 | NA | ASSFDGGSNQPQH
NA | TRBV5-1 | NA | ASRKSLSASSYEQY
TRBD1 | TRBV24-1 | NA | ATSPGRGLSLSSYEQY
TRBD2 | TRBV6-5 | NA | ASRSRVAGSYEQY
TRBD1 | TRBV24-1 | few | ATTMPGATGMREQY
TRBD1 | TRBV6-2/TRBV6-3 | NA | ASSYSTPGQGLTSYNEQF
NA | TRBV28 | NA | ASSYRGAADTQY
TRBD2 | TRBV7-6 | NA | ASSLTSGVTDTQY
NA | TRBV7-2 | NA | ASSQTRSFTDTQY
TRBD1 | TRBV14 | NA | ASSLRQGSSGNTIY
NA | TRBV5-5 | NA | ASSLAQIQETQY
TRBD2 | TRBV24-1 | NA | ATSDRGLGTSNEQY
NA | TRBV6-5 | NA | ASKDRLAGELF
TRBD2 | TRBV11-2 | NA | ASSLGIGLAGGNEQF
NA | TRBV19 | NA | ASLVPRGDQETQY
TRBD2 | TRBV6-5 | NA | ASKGLAGVADTQY
TRBD1 | TRBV23-1 | once | ASSHRDRARGYT
NA | TRBV28 | NA | ASSLGGALYEQY
TRBD1 | TRBV18 | NA | ASRDRGTEAF
NA | TRBV30 | few | AWSGLAEQY
TRBD2 | TRBV6-5 | NA | ASSYSRTSGYNEQF
TRBD1 | TRBV18 | NA | ASSRTDRENTIY
NA | TRBV6-2/TRBV6-3 | NA | ASSYPVYQETQY
NA | TRBV20-1 | once | SASSGNNQPQH
TRBD1 | TRBV5-1 | once | ASSLTDRVSNEKLF